These T cell receptor beta chains were read from a single sample in a study of patients and donors after allogeneic stem cell transplantation. TCRdb reprocessed the RT-PCR reads via MiXCR and lists one record per CDR3 protein. The data hold more than 850,000 distinct CDR3 sequences, with approximately 18% observed a single time. Sequenced input: blood, either unsorted or a sorted T cell fraction (not recorded which). These receptors came from a human donor who was either an allogeneic HSCT recipient or a stem cell or donor lymphocyte infusion donor (not recorded which). It is not recorded whose cells these are; they may come from a transplant donor. CDR3s include the opening cysteine and the closing phenylalanine or tryptophan. The D gene is left open where the match is weak. Part of the rows lack a size; the others show once, few, many or a class for expanded clones.

J gene,clone size,V gene,D gene,CDR3 protein,CDR3 DNA
TRBJ1-1,few,TRBV6-5,.,CASSFLGLLNTEAFF,TGTGCCAGCAGTTTCCTGGGACTGCTGAACACTGAAGCTTTCTTT
TRBJ1-2,once,TRBV29-1,TRBD1,CSVEDRLGQLNYGYTF,TGCAGCGTTGAAGATCGTTTGGGACAGCTAAACTATGGCTACACCTTC
TRBJ2-3,many,TRBV5-8,.,CASSLVGPDTQYF,TGTGCCAGCAGCTTAGTAGGGCCAGATACGCAGTATTTT
TRBJ2-7,few,TRBV9,TRBD2,CASSVALAGVEQYF,TGTGCCAGCAGCGTAGCTCTAGCGGGAGTCGAGCAGTACTTC
TRBJ2-3,few,TRBV6-2/TRBV6-3,.,CASSFGILSDTQYF,TGTGCCAGCAGTTTTGGGATCCTTTCAGATACGCAGTATTTT
TRBJ2-1,few,TRBV4-2,.,CASSQELQGLHHEQFF,TGTGCCAGCAGCCAAGAGTTGCAGGGGCTACATCATGAGCAGTTCTTC
TRBJ2-3,few,TRBV4-3,.,CASSQDWGTDTQYF,TGCGCCAGCAGCCAAGATTGGGGCACAGATACGCAGTATTTT
TRBJ2-2,.,TRBV2,.,CASSEMTAGELFF,TGTGCCAGCAGTGAAATGACGGCCGGGGAGCTGTTTTTT
TRBJ2-5,.,TRBV10-3,.,CAISGDTTQETQYF,TGTGCCATCAGTGGAGATACAACCCAAGAGACCCAGTACTTC
TRBJ2-7,.,TRBV7-9,TRBD1,CASSSKRGDRGSEQYF,TGTGCCAGCAGCTCAAAACGGGGGGACAGGGGCTCCGAGCAGTACTTC
TRBJ1-5,many,TRBV10-3,.,CAISDRESHQPQHF,TGTGCCATCAGTGACCGGGAAAGCCATCAGCCCCAGCATTTT
TRBJ1-1,.,TRBV13,.,CASSPREVGEAFF,TGTGCCAGCAGCCCTCGGGAGGTGGGTGAAGCTTTCTTT
TRBJ1-1,few,TRBV15,.,CATSIRQDTEAFF,TGTGCCACCAGCATCAGACAGGACACTGAAGCTTTCTTT
TRBJ2-7,few,TRBV5-1,TRBD1,CASSTGTGAPRSNEQYF,TGCGCCAGCAGCACCGGGACAGGGGCGCCCAGGAGCAACGAGCAGTACTTC
TRBJ1-1,few,TRBV18,TRBD1,CASSRKGQGATEAFF,TGTGCCAGCTCACGTAAGGGACAGGGGGCGACTGAAGCTTTCTTT
TRBJ1-2,.,TRBV27,.,CASRFPLVDTYGYTF,TGTGCCAGCCGATTCCCGTTGGTGGACACCTATGGCTACACCTTC
TRBJ2-1,many,TRBV7-9,TRBD2,CASTLSGTSYNEQFF,TGTGCCAGCACCCTCAGCGGGACTAGCTACAATGAGCAGTTCTTC
TRBJ1-1,.,TRBV12-3/TRBV12-4,.,CASSPFGNTEAFF,TGTGCCAGCAGCCCCTTCGGGAACACTGAAGCTTTCTTT
TRBJ2-7,few,TRBV5-1,TRBD1,CASSLGDRGGYEQYF,TGCGCCAGCAGCTTGGGGGACAGGGGAGGGTACGAGCAGTACTTC
TRBJ2-5,.,TRBV29-1,TRBD2,CSGRLAGGHRRETQYF,TGCAGCGGGAGACTAGCGGGGGGGCATCGGCGAGAGACCCAGTACTTC
TRBJ2-1,few,TRBV12-3/TRBV12-4,.,CASSVSVINEQFF,TGTGCCAGCTCCGTTTCTGTCATCAATGAGCAGTTCTTC
TRBJ2-3,.,TRBV6-2/TRBV6-3,.,CASMTSGSTDTQYF,TGTGCCAGCATGACCAGCGGGAGCACAGATACGCAGTATTTT
TRBJ2-7,.,TRBV4-1,TRBD1,CASSQVGQGDDEQYF,TGCGCCAGCAGCCAAGTGGGACAGGGCGACGACGAGCAGTACTTC
TRBJ1-1,many,TRBV4-1,.,CASSQEGRGWTEAFF,TGCGCCAGCAGCCAAGAAGGCAGGGGATGGACTGAAGCTTTCTTT
TRBJ2-7,.,TRBV5-6,.,CASSLGAGASYEQYF,TGTGCCAGCAGCTTGGGGGCGGGGGCCTCCTACGAGCAGTACTTC
TRBJ2-3,.,TRBV6-1,TRBD2,CASLLAGTDTQYF,TGTGCCAGCTTACTAGCGGGAACAGATACGCAGTATTTT
TRBJ1-2,many,TRBV6-6,TRBD1,CASRTGLGGYTF,TGTGCCAGCAGGACAGGGTTAGGTGGCTACACCTTC
TRBJ2-3,.,TRBV11-1,TRBD2,CASSLRLAGGIDTQYF,TGTGCCAGCAGCTTAAGACTAGCGGGGGGCATCGATACGCAGTATTTT
TRBJ1-5,.,TRBV6-2/TRBV6-3,.,CASRPGWQDQPQHF,TGTGCCAGCAGGCCAGGGTGGCAGGATCAGCCCCAGCATTTT
TRBJ1-1,.,TRBV4-3,TRBD1,CASSQGQGARAEAFF,TGCGCCAGCAGCCAAGGACAGGGGGCTCGCGCTGAAGCTTTCTTT
TRBJ2-7,few,TRBV12-3/TRBV12-4,.,CASTFSPTYEQYF,TGTGCCAGCACCTTTAGTCCAACCTACGAGCAGTACTTC
TRBJ1-1,.,TRBV7-9,.,CASSLWVLGPNTEAFF,TGTGCCAGCAGCTTATGGGTGCTGGGACCGAACACTGAAGCTTTCTTT
TRBJ1-4,few,TRBV27,.,CASSMGGVKLFF,TGTGCCAGCAGTATGGGGGGGGTCAAACTGTTTTTT
TRBJ2-1,.,TRBV18,TRBD1,CASSPLDRALNEQFF,TGTGCCAGCTCACCACTGGACAGGGCCCTCAATGAGCAGTTCTTC
TRBJ2-5,.,TRBV24-1,.,CATSDPDRAQETQYF,TGTGCCACCAGTGACCCGGACAGAGCACAAGAGACCCAGTACTTC
TRBJ2-5,.,TRBV6-1,.,CASSEGPRETQYF,TGTGCCAGCAGTGAGGGACCACGAGAGACCCAGTACTTC
TRBJ1-2,many,TRBV18,.,CASSPGGDYGYTF,TGTGCCAGCTCACCAGGGGGGGACTATGGCTACACCTTC
TRBJ1-1,.,TRBV20-1,.,CSARVRIQNTEAFF,TGCAGTGCTAGAGTAAGAATCCAGAACACTGAAGCTTTCTTT
TRBJ2-3,many,TRBV5-1,.,CASSSNTDTQYF,TGTGCCAGCAGCTCCAACACAGATACGCAGTATTTT
TRBJ1-1,few,TRBV18,.,CASSPVREANSEAFF,TGTGCCAGCTCACCAGTGAGGGAGGCTAATTCTGAAGCTTTCTTT
TRBJ1-5,.,TRBV20-1,TRBD1,CSAVQTGSWDQPQHF,TGCAGTGCTGTCCAGACAGGGAGTTGGGATCAGCCCCAGCATTTT
TRBJ1-5,many,TRBV12-3/TRBV12-4,.,CASSLSGPGWAQPQHF,TGTGCCAGCAGTTTAAGTGGGCCGGGATGGGCTCAGCCCCAGCATTTT
TRBJ2-2,.,TRBV9,TRBD2,CASSFHVGTTNGELFF,TGTGCCAGCAGCTTCCACGTCGGGACTACTAACGGGGAGCTGTTTTTT
TRBJ2-5,.,TRBV7-2,.,CASSTTSHWNQYF,TGTGCCAGCAGCACGACTAGTCATTGGAACCAGTACTTC
TRBJ2-1,few,TRBV5-1,TRBD2,CASSLELAGVGNEQFF,TGCGCCAGCAGCTTGGAGCTAGCGGGAGTTGGCAATGAGCAGTTCTTC
TRBJ2-7,few,TRBV5-1,.,CASSPDMHYEQYF,TGCGCCAGCAGCCCGGACATGCACTACGAGCAGTACTTC
TRBJ2-7,few,TRBV10-2,TRBD2,CASSESKIGLAGGEQYF,TGCGCCAGCAGTGAGTCGAAAATCGGTCTAGCGGGTGGCGAGCAGTACTTC
TRBJ1-5,few,TRBV7-2,.,CASSREGPKKPQHF,TGTGCCAGCAGCCGCGAAGGCCCTAAGAAGCCCCAGCATTTT
TRBJ2-1,few,TRBV11-1,TRBD2,CASRNYSGRDNEQFF,TGTGCCAGCAGAAACTATAGCGGGAGAGACAATGAGCAGTTCTTC
TRBJ1-2,few,TRBV4-3,TRBD1,CASSQEVVRGLGGYTF,TGCGCCAGCAGCCAAGAGGTGGTGAGGGGGCTGGGAGGCTACACCTTC
TRBJ1-1,few,TRBV7-8,TRBD1,CASRPISGTGINTEAFF,TGTGCCAGCAGACCAATAAGCGGGACAGGGATTAACACTGAAGCTTTCTTT
TRBJ2-2,few,TRBV20-1,TRBD2,CSALSGSRLSGELFF,TGCAGTGCTCTTAGCGGGAGTCGGTTGAGCGGGGAGCTGTTTTTT
TRBJ2-7,few,TRBV7-2,.,CASSRRDTYEQYF,TGTGCCAGCAGTCGACGGGACACCTACGAGCAGTACTTC
TRBJ1-2,.,TRBV4-3,TRBD1,CASSLNPRGLNYGYTF,TGCGCCAGCAGCCTCAACCCCAGGGGGCTCAACTATGGCTACACCTTC
TRBJ1-1,.,TRBV5-5,TRBD1,CASSSTTGPTEAFF,TGTGCCAGCAGCTCCACGACAGGGCCCACTGAAGCTTTCTTT